The clone carrying this T cell receptor beta chain was recorded many times. Its target is unknown. CDR3 length: 15 residues. Germline CDR1 and CDR2: SGHRS and YFSETQ. V dropped 0 bases and J dropped 4; count of bases not matched to a gene: 3. This record belongs to a study of T cells after yellow fever vaccination. Study conclusions and caveats: Just a small share of clonotypes turned up in the CD4 compartment as well as the CD8 compartment. Most clones from primary vaccination were detected again post-booster (around 95% CD4, 88% CD8).

5'RACE template switching added a universal primer site and UMIs to TCR cDNA. Each CDR3 protein gets one entry after TCRdb re-called the 5' RACE reads with MiXCR. The table shows some 560,000 distinct CDR3 sequences, with 15% to 20% occurring only once. Source: PBMCs, taken 15 days after the yellow fever booster vaccination. The rearrangement links TRBV5-1 to TRBJ2-2, with 7 bases that match TRBD1. The TCR was taken from a man between 25 and 39 years old who received the YFV17D yellow fever vaccine. CDR3 sequence: CASSLDNRGTGELFF. The CDR3 coding sequence is TGCGCCAGCAGCTTGGACAACAGGGGCACCGGGGAGCTGTTTTTT.